A selection of T cell receptor beta chains follows, all from one sample in a study of OX40 agonist ivuxolimab in advanced cancers. Repertoires were generated with immunoSEQ multiplex PCR, while TCRdb's copy carries only in-frame clones and drops some. Of about 33,000 clones in the sample, 81% are singletons; the top ten hold 22%. The specimen comprised CD4+ or CD8+ T cells sorted from blood, sampled in a trial of the OX40 agonist ivuxolimab. The receptors derive from an adult with an advanced solid tumor such as melanoma, head and neck, liver or kidney cancer. Each CDR3 is given with its conserved first and last residue. D genes are given only for firm matches. Not every row has a clone size; where given, it reads once, few, many or a size class.

TRBV28	TRBJ1-5	.	.	15	CASSLYREGHQPQHF	TGTGCCAGCAGTTTATACCGGGAGGGGCATCAGCCCCAGCATTTT
TRBV7-1	TRBJ1-4	.	.	14	CASSSTEGREKLFF	TGTGCCAGCAGCTCTACAGAGGGGAGGGAAAAACTGTTTTTT
TRBV30	TRBJ1-2	.	TRBD1	16	CAGVGGQGHFNYGYTF	TGTGCTGGGGTAGGGGGACAGGGTCATTTCAACTATGGCTACACCTTC
TRBV6-6	TRBJ1-4	.	TRBD1	15	CASSNNRGRVEKLFF	TGTGCCAGCAGTAACAACAGGGGGCGAGTTGAAAAACTGTTTTTT
TRBV7-2	TRBJ1-5	.	.	16	CASIPRSPHSNQPQHF	TGTGCCAGCATCCCGAGGAGTCCCCATAGCAATCAGCCCCAGCATTTT
TRBV19	TRBJ1-4	.	TRBD1	18	CASSTRHRGSGTNEKLFF	TGTGCCAGTAGTACGAGACACAGGGGAAGTGGAACTAATGAAAAACTGTTTTTT
TRBV19	TRBJ1-1	few	TRBD1	14	CASKQGPMNTEAFF	TGTGCCAGTAAACAGGGGCCCATGAACACTGAAGCTTTCTTT
TRBV4-2	TRBJ1-5	.	TRBD1	18	CASSQGGTGGAWGQPQHF	TGTGCCAGCAGCCAAGGGGGGACAGGGGGCGCGTGGGGTCAGCCCCAGCATTTT
TRBV5-5	TRBJ2-7	.	TRBD2	15	CASSLLPGGAYEQYF	TGTGCCAGCAGCTTGCTCCCGGGGGGAGCCTACGAGCAGTACTTC
TRBV5-5	TRBJ2-5	.	TRBD2	16	CASSSGTSGRTETQYF	TGTGCCAGCAGCTCTGGGACTAGCGGGAGAACGGAGACCCAGTACTTC
TRBV4-1	TRBJ2-7	few	TRBD1	15	CASSQDRDSFYEQYF	TGCGCCAGCAGCCAAGATAGGGACAGCTTCTACGAGCAGTACTTC
TRBV19	TRBJ2-1	.	.	12	CASNEGRDEQFF	TGTGCCAGTAACGAAGGAAGGGATGAGCAGTTCTTC
TRBV5-4	TRBJ2-3	.	.	16	CASSLARTSSTDTQYF	TGTGCCAGCAGCTTGGCCAGGACTTCTAGCACAGATACGCAGTATTTT
TRBV28	TRBJ2-1	.	.	15	CASSFISQGGDEQFF	TGTGCCAGCAGTTTTATCTCCCAGGGGGGTGATGAGCAGTTCTTC
TRBV5-4	TRBJ2-3	.	.	14	CASSPRAATDTQYF	TGTGCCAGCAGCCCACGGGCGGCGACAGATACGCAGTATTTT
TRBV20-1	TRBJ2-3	.	.	11	CSARESDTQYF	TGCAGTGCTAGAGAATCAGATACGCAGTATTTT
TRBV2	TRBJ2-1	.	TRBD2	14	CASSAGTSGSEQFF	TGTGCCAGCAGCGCCGGGACTAGCGGTAGTGAGCAGTTCTTC
TRBV7-9	TRBJ1-1	few	.	12	CASSSGTGRAFF	TGTGCCAGCAGCAGCGGGACTGGCAGAGCTTTCTTT
TRBV6-5	TRBJ1-2	.	TRBD1	13	CASRDRGNYGYTF	TGTGCCAGTAGGGACAGGGGGAACTATGGCTACACCTTC
TRBV29-1	TRBJ2-3	few	.	17	CSVNYEHVTPHPGSQYF	TGCAGCGTAAATTATGAGCATGTGACACCGCACCCAGGGTCGCAGTATTTT
TRBV7-2	TRBJ2-7	once	TRBD2	15	CASRPPGGRSYEQYF	TGTGCCAGCAGACCCCCCGGGGGGAGATCATACGAGCAGTACTTC
TRBV18	TRBJ1-1	once	.	14	CASTRDRKNTEAFF	TGTGCCAGCACCAGGGACCGAAAGAACACTGAAGCTTTCTTT
TRBV2	TRBJ1-5	.	.	14	CASKEGSGNQPQHF	TGTGCCAGCAAGGAGGGGTCGGGCAATCAGCCCCAGCATTTT
TRBV30	TRBJ1-1	.	.	13	CAWSSDAGTEAFF	TGTGCCTGGAGCTCGGACGCAGGCACTGAAGCTTTCTTT
TRBV7-3	TRBJ2-7	.	TRBD2	18	CASSSRGGTSGGGYEQYF	TGTGCCAGCAGCTCCCGCGGAGGGACTAGCGGGGGGGGTTACGAGCAGTACTTC
TRBV29-1	TRBJ2-7	few	.	12	CSVEGGAYEQYF	TGCAGCGTTGAAGGCGGAGCCTACGAGCAGTACTTC
TRBV6-1	TRBJ2-1	.	.	15	CASSEDKRESYEQFF	TGTGCCAGCAGTGAGGACAAACGGGAGAGTTATGAGCAGTTCTTC
TRBV12-5	TRBJ1-1	.	TRBD1	13	CASGGQLNTEAFF	TGTGCTAGTGGGGGACAGTTGAACACTGAAGCTTTCTTT
TRBV6-1	TRBJ2-7	.	.	14	CASSLGSARDEQYF	TGTGCCAGCAGTTTGGGTAGCGCCCGCGACGAGCAGTACTTC
TRBV10-3	TRBJ1-5	few	.	14	CAISGAGGNQPQHF	TGTGCCATCAGTGGGGCAGGGGGCAATCAGCCCCAGCATTTT
TRBV30	TRBJ1-4	.	.	15	CAWSPTGKVYEKLFF	TGTGCCTGGAGTCCTACAGGGAAAGTTTATGAAAAACTGTTTTTT
TRBV12-5	TRBJ1-1	.	TRBD1	12	CASGLGQGKAFF	TGTGCTAGTGGTTTGGGACAGGGAAAAGCTTTCTTT
TRBV28	TRBJ2-3	.	.	12	CASGGFGDTQYF	TGTGCCAGCGGCGGGTTCGGAGATACGCAGTATTTT
TRBV6-5	TRBJ1-2	.	TRBD1	15	CASSYAQGAGYGYTF	TGTGCCAGCAGTTACGCCCAGGGGGCAGGGTATGGCTACACCTTC
TRBV9	TRBJ2-1	once	.	13	CASSETGGNEQFF	TGTGCCAGCAGCGAGACAGGAGGCAATGAGCAGTTCTTC
TRBV10-3	TRBJ1-6	once	.	16	CAISERAGSYNSPLHF	TGTGCCATCAGTGAGCGGGCAGGCTCCTATAATTCACCCCTCCACTTT
TRBV10-3	TRBJ1-4	.	.	15	CAASRGGGGNEKLFF	TGTGCCGCGAGCCGTGGGGGAGGAGGTAATGAAAAACTGTTTTTT
TRBV6-6	TRBJ1-2	.	.	14	CASSLDRNLYGYTF	TGTGCCAGCAGTTTAGACAGAAACCTCTATGGCTACACCTTC
TRBV4-2	TRBJ2-1	.	TRBD2	15	CASSQVGASGREQFF	TGTGCCAGCAGCCAAGTGGGTGCTAGCGGGAGAGAGCAGTTCTTC
TRBV5-4	TRBJ1-1	.	.	13	CASSLGGTGEAFF	TGTGCCAGCAGCTTGGGAGGGACGGGCGAAGCTTTCTTT
TRBV2	TRBJ2-3	.	.	13	CASMGIVADTQYF	TGTGCCAGCATGGGGATCGTGGCAGATACGCAGTATTTT
TRBV30	TRBJ1-2	.	.	14	CAWSPGPPLYGYTF	TGTGCCTGGAGTCCGGGTCCTCCCTTATATGGCTACACCTTC
TRBV11-1	TRBJ2-7	once	TRBD2	14	CASSRSGSSYEQYF	TGTGCCAGCAGTCGTAGCGGGAGCTCCTACGAGCAGTACTTC
TRBV30	TRBJ2-4	.	.	12	CAWTAGGNIQYF	TGTGCCTGGACGGCAGGGGGGAACATTCAGTACTTC
TRBV4-1	TRBJ1-4	.	.	16	CASSQRGAQFNEKLFF	TGCGCCAGCAGCCAAAGAGGGGCACAATTTAATGAAAAACTGTTTTTT
TRBV11-3	TRBJ2-5	.	.	14	CASSSYEAGETQYF	TGTGCCAGCAGCTCCTACGAGGCCGGGGAGACCCAGTACTTC
TRBV5-1	TRBJ1-1	.	.	14	CASRWAGKNTEAFF	TGCGCCAGCAGGTGGGCAGGGAAGAACACTGAAGCTTTCTTT
TRBV2	TRBJ1-3	.	.	15	CASRRGRASGNTIYF	TGTGCCAGCAGGAGGGGCAGGGCGTCGGGAAACACCATATATTTT
TRBV4-3	TRBJ2-6	.	.	17	CASSPRARSSGANVLTF	TGCGCCAGCAGCCCCCGGGCCCGAAGCTCTGGGGCCAACGTCCTGACTTTC
TRBV2	TRBJ2-5	.	TRBD1	14	CASSSGQGWETQYF	TGTGCCAGCAGTTCCGGACAGGGGTGGGAGACCCAGTACTTC
TRBV7-6	TRBJ1-1	.	.	13	CASSRELNTEAFF	TGTGCCAGCAGCCGAGAGTTGAACACTGAAGCTTTCTTT
TRBV5-1	TRBJ1-3	.	TRBD1	14	CASSGGQAGNTIYF	TGCGCCAGCAGCGGTGGACAGGCGGGAAACACCATATATTTT
TRBV10-1	TRBJ2-7	once	.	14	CASSEGGVAYEQYF	TGCGCCAGCAGCGAGGGGGGGGTGGCCTACGAGCAGTACTTC